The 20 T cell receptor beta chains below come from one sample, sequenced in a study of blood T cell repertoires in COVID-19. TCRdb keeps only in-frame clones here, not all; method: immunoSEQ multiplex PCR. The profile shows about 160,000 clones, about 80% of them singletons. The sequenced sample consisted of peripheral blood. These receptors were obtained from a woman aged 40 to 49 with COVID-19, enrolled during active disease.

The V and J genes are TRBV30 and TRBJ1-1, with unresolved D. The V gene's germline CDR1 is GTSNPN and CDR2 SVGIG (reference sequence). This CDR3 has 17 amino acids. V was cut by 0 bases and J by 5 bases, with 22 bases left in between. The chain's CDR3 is CAWSVRGRQHRDTEAFF. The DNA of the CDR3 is TGTGCCTGGAGTGTACGAGGGCGGCAACATCGGGATACTGAAGCTTTCTTT.

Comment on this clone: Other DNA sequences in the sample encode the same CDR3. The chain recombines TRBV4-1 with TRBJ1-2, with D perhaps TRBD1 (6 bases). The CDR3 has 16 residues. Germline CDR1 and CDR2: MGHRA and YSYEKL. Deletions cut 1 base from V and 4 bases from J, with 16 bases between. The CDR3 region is CASSQGSGGYGYGYTF. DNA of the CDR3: TGCGCCAGCAGCCAAGGTAGTGGGGGCTATGGCTATGGCTACACCTTC.

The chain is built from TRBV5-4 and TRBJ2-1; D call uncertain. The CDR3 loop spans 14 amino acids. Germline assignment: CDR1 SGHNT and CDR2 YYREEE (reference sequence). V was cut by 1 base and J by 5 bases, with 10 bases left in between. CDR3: CASSLLAPNNEQFF. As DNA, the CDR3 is TGTGCCAGCAGCTTGTTGGCTCCAAACAATGAGCAGTTCTTC. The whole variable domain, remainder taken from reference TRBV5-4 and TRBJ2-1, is ETGVTQSPTHLIKTRGQQVTLRCSSQSGHNTVSWYQQALGQGPQFIFQYYREEENGRGNFPPRFSGLQFPNYSSELNVNALELDDSALYLCASSLLAPNNEQFFGPGTRLTVL.

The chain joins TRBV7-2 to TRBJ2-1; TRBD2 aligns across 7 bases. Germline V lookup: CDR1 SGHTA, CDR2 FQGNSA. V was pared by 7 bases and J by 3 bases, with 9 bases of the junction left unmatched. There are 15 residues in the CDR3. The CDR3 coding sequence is TGTGCCAGCATGGCGGGAGATAGAAACTACAATGAGCAGTTCTTC. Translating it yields CASMAGDRNYNEQFF.

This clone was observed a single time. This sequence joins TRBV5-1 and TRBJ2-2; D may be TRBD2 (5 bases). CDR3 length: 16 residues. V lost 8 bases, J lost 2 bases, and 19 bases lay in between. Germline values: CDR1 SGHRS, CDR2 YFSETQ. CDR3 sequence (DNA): TGCGCCAGTGCTCGGGGTCTGGCGACAAACACCGGGGAGCTGTTTTTT. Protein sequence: CASARGLATNTGELFF. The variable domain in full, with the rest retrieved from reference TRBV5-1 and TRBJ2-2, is KAGVTQTPRYLIKTRGQQVTLSCSPISGHRSVSWYQQTPGQGLQFLFEYFSETQRNKGNFPGRFSGRQFSNSRSEMNVSTLELGDSALYLCASARGLATNTGELFFGEGSRLTVL.

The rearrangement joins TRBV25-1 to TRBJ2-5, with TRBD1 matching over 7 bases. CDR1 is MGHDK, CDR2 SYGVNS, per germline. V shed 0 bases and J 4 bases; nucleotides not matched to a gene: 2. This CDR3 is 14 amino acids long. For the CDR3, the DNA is TGTGCCAGCAGTGAATATAACAGGGGAGAGACCCAGTACTTC. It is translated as CASSEYNRGETQYF.

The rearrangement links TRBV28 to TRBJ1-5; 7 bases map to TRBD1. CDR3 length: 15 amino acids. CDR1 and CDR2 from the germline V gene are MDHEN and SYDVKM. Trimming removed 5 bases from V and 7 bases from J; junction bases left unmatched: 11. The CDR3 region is CASSGTALLRQPQHF. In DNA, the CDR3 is TGTGCCAGCAGTGGGACAGCTCTCTTGCGGCAGCCCCAGCATTTT. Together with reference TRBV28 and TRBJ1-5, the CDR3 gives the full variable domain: DVKVTQSSRYLVKRTGEKVFLECVQDMDHENMFWYRQDPGLGLRLIYFSYDVKMKEKGDIPEGYSVSREKKERFSLILESASTNQTSMYLCASSGTALLRQPQHFGDGTRLSIL.

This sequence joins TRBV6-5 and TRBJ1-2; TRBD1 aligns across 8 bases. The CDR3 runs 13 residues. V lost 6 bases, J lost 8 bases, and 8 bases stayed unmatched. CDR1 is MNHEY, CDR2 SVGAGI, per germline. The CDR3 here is CASSLGQAGGYTF. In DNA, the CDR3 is TGTGCCAGCAGCTTGGGACAGGCAGGAGGCTACACCTTC.

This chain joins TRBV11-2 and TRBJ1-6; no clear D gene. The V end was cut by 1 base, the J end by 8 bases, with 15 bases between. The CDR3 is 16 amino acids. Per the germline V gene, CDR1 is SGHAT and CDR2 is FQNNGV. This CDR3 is CASSLGGVIRHSPLHF. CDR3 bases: TGTGCCAGCAGCTTAGGAGGAGTAATAAGGCATTCACCCCTCCACTTT.

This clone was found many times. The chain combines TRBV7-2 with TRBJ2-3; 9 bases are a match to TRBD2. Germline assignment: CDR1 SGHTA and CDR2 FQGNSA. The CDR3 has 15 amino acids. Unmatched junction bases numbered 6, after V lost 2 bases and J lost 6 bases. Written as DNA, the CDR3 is TGTGCCAGCAGCTTATTGCGGGGGGGCGTGGATACGCAGTATTTT. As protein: CASSLLRGGVDTQYF.

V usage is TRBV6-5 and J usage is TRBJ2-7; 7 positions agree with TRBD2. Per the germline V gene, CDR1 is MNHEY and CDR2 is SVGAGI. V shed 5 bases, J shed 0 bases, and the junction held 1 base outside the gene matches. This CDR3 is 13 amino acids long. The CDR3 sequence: CASSRTSSYEQYF. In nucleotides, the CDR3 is TGTGCCAGCAGTCGGACTAGCTCCTACGAGCAGTACTTC.

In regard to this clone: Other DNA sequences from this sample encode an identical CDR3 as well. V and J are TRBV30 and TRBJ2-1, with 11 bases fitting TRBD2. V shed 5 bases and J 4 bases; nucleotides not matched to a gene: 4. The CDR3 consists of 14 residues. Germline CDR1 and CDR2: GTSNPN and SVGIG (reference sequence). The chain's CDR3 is CAWGLAGLYNEQFF. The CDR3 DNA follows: TGTGCCTGGGGACTAGCGGGCCTTTACAATGAGCAGTTCTTC.

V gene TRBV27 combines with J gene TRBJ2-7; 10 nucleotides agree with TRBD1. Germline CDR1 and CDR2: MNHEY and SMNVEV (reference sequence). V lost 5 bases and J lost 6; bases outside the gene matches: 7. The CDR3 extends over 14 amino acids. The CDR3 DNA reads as TGTGCCAGCAGTGGGTTTGGGACAGGGGCCGAGCAGTACGTC. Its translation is CASSGFGTGAEQYV.

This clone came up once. As DNA, the CDR3 is TGTGCCAGCAGCTTTCCGGGACAGGCCTACGAGCAGTACTTC. Translated: CASSFPGQAYEQYF. The chain links TRBV5-5 to TRBJ2-7, with 8 bases matching TRBD1. The CDR3 contains 14 residues. The ends lost 2 bases at V and 2 bases at J; junction bases unmatched: 3. Germline CDR1 reads SGHKS; CDR2 reads YYEKEE (reference sequence).

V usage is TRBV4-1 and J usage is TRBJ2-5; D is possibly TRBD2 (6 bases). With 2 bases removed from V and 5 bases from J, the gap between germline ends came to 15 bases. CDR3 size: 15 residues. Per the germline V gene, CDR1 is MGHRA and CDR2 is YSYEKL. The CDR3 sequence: CASSQNRDFGETQYF. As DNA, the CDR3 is TGCGCCAGCAGCCAAAACCGGGACTTTGGTGAGACCCAGTACTTC.

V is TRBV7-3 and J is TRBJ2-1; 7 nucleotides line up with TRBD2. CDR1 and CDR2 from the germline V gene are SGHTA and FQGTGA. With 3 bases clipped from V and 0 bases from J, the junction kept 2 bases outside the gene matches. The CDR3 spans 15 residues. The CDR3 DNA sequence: TGTGCCAGCAGCTTCGGCGGGAGCTCCTACAATGAGCAGTTCTTC. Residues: CASSFGGSSYNEQFF. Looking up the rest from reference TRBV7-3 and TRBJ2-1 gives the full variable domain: GAGVSQTPSNKVTEKGKYVELRCDPISGHTALYWYRQSLGQGPEFLIYFQGTGAADDSGLPNDRFFAVRPEGSVSTLKIQRTERGDSAVYLCASSFGGSSYNEQFFGPGTRLTVL.

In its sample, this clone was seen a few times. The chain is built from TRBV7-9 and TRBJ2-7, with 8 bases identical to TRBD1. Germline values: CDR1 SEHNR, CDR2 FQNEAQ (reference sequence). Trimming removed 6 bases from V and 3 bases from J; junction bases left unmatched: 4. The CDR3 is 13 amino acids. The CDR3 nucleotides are TGTGCCAGCAGTTTTGACAGGGGCTACGAGCAGTACGTC. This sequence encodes CASSFDRGYEQYV.

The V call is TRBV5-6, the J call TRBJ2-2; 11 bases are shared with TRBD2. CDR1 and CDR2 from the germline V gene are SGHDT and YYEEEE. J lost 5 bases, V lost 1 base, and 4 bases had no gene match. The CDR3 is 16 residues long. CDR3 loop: CASSLTSGRGTGELFF. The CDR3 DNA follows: TGTGCCAGCAGCTTGACTAGCGGGAGAGGGACCGGGGAGCTGTTTTTT.

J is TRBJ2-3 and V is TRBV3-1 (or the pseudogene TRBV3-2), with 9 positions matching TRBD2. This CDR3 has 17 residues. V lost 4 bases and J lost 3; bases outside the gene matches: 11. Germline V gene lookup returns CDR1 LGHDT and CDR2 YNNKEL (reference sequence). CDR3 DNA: TGTGCCAGCAGCCCCCAGGTTGGCGGGGGGGGAACAGATACGCAGTATTTT. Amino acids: CASSPQVGGGGTDTQYF.

The CDR3 nucleotides read TGCAGTGCGAACCGAGGTAATGAGCAGTTCTTC. It yields the protein CSANRGNEQFF. The J gene is TRBJ2-1, the V gene TRBV20-1; D gene ambiguous. With 6 bases removed from V and 7 bases from J, the gap between germline ends came to 10 bases. This CDR3 region has 11 residues. The germline V gene has CDR1 DFQATT and CDR2 SNEGSKA (reference sequence).